Listed below are T cell receptor beta chains from one sample, sequenced in a study of T cells after yellow fever vaccination. Each CDR3 protein is one row after TCRdb ran MiXCR on the 5' RACE reads. The sample has over 250,000 distinct CDR3 sequences, about 4% seen once. The sample here was PBMCs, taken 5 days after the yellow fever booster vaccination. These TCRs come from a man aged 18 to 30 who received the YFV17D yellow fever vaccine. Each CDR3 is given with its conserved first and last residue. D genes are given only for firm matches. Rows may omit the clone size; those that give it use once, few, many or a size class.

V	J	size	D	CDR3	DNA
TRBV5-1	TRBJ1-1	few	TRBD1	CASSLQTGSLTEAFF	TGCGCCAGCAGCTTACAGACAGGGTCTCTCACTGAAGCTTTCTTT
TRBV7-6	TRBJ2-7	NA	TRBD1	CASSPYTGVAEQYF	TGTGCCAGCAGCCCATATACAGGGGTGGCCGAGCAGTACTTC
TRBV5-1	TRBJ2-2	few	NA	CASIGRLGAGELFF	TGCGCCAGCATCGGACGGTTAGGAGCCGGGGAGCTGTTTTTT
TRBV6-1	TRBJ1-1	few	NA	CASSETSNPNTEAFF	TGTGCCAGCAGTGAAACCAGTAACCCCAACACTGAAGCTTTCTTT
TRBV7-2	TRBJ2-7	few	NA	CASSLRPGVSYEQYF	TGTGCCAGCAGCTTACGGCCAGGAGTGTCCTACGAGCAGTACTTC
TRBV20-1	TRBJ2-7	few	TRBD1	CSAGPGQSSYEQYF	TGCAGTGCTGGACCGGGACAGAGCTCCTACGAGCAGTACTTC
TRBV7-6	TRBJ1-1	few	NA	CASSLAPQGTEAFF	TGTGCCAGCAGCTTAGCTCCACAGGGAACTGAAGCTTTCTTT
TRBV28	TRBJ1-2	many	NA	CASSFLTDYGYTF	TGTGCCAGCAGTTTTTTGACAGACTATGGCTACACCTTC
TRBV10-3	TRBJ2-3	NA	NA	CAISDKGAYDTQYF	TGTGCCATCAGTGATAAGGGAGCTTACGATACGCAGTATTTT
TRBV7-9	TRBJ1-5	few	TRBD1	CASARDRQGYDPQHF	TGTGCCAGCGCAAGAGATCGACAGGGATACGACCCCCAGCATTTT
TRBV25-1	TRBJ2-7	many	NA	CASNWGQDEQYF	TGTGCCAGCAATTGGGGGCAGGACGAGCAGTACTTC
TRBV7-9	TRBJ2-2	few	NA	CASSLVFGTGELFF	TGTGCCAGCAGCTTAGTTTTCGGGACCGGGGAGCTGTTTTTT
TRBV20-1	TRBJ2-3	many	NA	CSARPQNTDTQYF	TGCAGTGCTAGACCCCAAAACACAGATACGCAGTATTTT
TRBV7-2	TRBJ2-5	NA	NA	CASSLVSQGSETQYF	TGTGCCAGCAGCTTAGTCTCACAGGGATCAGAGACCCAGTACTTC
TRBV10-3	TRBJ1-1	many	TRBD1	CAISHTGGSTEAFF	TGTGCCATCAGCCACACAGGGGGTAGCACTGAAGCTTTCTTT
TRBV20-1	TRBJ1-5	NA	NA	CSARRDDSNQPQHF	TGCAGTGCGAGAAGGGACGATAGCAATCAGCCCCAGCATTTT
TRBV27	TRBJ1-2	few	TRBD1	CASSGGQGVLGYTF	TGTGCCAGCAGTGGGGGACAGGGGGTGCTAGGCTACACCTTC
TRBV5-4	TRBJ2-1	few	TRBD2	CASSSLAGDNEQFF	TGTGCCAGCAGCTCACTAGCGGGGGACAATGAGCAGTTCTTC
TRBV6-2/TRBV6-3	TRBJ1-5	few	NA	CASSLYSGNQPQHF	TGTGCCAGCAGTCTATACAGCGGCAATCAGCCCCAGCATTTT
TRBV6-6	TRBJ2-7	many	NA	CAAMRTGSYEQYF	TGTGCCGCCATGAGGACCGGCTCCTACGAGCAGTACTTC
TRBV20-1	TRBJ2-2	NA	NA	CSARDRRGWSGELFF	TGCAGTGCTAGAGATCGCAGGGGATGGTCCGGGGAGCTGTTTTTT
TRBV10-3	TRBJ1-5	few	NA	CAISEEQEKGQPQHF	TGTGCCATCAGTGAGGAACAGGAAAAAGGCCAGCCCCAGCATTTT
TRBV2	TRBJ2-5	NA	TRBD1	CASRSGQGGETQYF	TGTGCCAGCAGGTCGGGACAGGGGGGCGAGACCCAGTACTTC
TRBV7-2	TRBJ2-1	NA	TRBD2	CASGTLSGGAGEQFF	TGTGCCAGCGGCACCCTTAGCGGGGGGGCCGGTGAGCAGTTCTTC
TRBV14	TRBJ1-1	few	NA	CASSQDQGEYTEAFF	TGTGCCAGCAGCCAAGATCAGGGAGAATACACTGAAGCTTTCTTT
TRBV4-3	TRBJ2-7	many	TRBD2	CASSQDLAASYEQYF	TGCGCCAGCAGCCAAGACCTAGCGGCCTCCTACGAGCAGTACTTC
TRBV10-3	TRBJ2-5	NA	TRBD2	CAISTGGAEETQYF	TGTGCCATCAGTACCGGGGGGGCTGAAGAGACCCAGTACTTC
TRBV4-1	TRBJ2-3	NA	NA	CASSRLPGVLRSTDTQYF	TGCGCCAGCAGCCGATTACCGGGGGTCCTGAGGAGCACAGATACGCAGTATTTT
TRBV7-9	TRBJ1-2	few	NA	CASSFTTQGLYGYTF	TGTGCCAGCAGTTTTACAACGCAGGGCCTCTATGGCTACACCTTC
TRBV6-1	TRBJ2-3	NA	TRBD1	CASSEALGTGMRNTQYF	TGTGCCAGCAGTGAAGCGCTTGGGACAGGGATGCGGAATACGCAGTATTTT
TRBV19	TRBJ1-5	NA	NA	CASSISGRNSNQPQHF	TGTGCCAGTAGTATCTCGGGCAGAAATAGCAATCAGCCCCAGCATTTT
TRBV29-1	TRBJ1-1	NA	NA	CSVELGMNTEAFF	TGCAGCGTTGAACTGGGGATGAACACTGAAGCTTTCTTT
TRBV18	TRBJ1-5	many	NA	CASSSGGDGNQPQHF	TGTGCCAGCTCATCTGGGGGGGATGGCAATCAGCCCCAGCATTTT
TRBV4-2	TRBJ2-5	few	TRBD2	CASSERAGEETQYF	TGTGCCAGCAGCGAAAGGGCGGGGGAAGAGACCCAGTACTTC
TRBV12-3/TRBV12-4	TRBJ1-1	NA	NA	CASSRTANEAFF	TGTGCCAGCAGTCGGACAGCGAATGAAGCTTTCTTT
TRBV18	TRBJ1-6	NA	NA	CASSPLGRVDSPLHF	TGTGCCAGCTCACCCTTGGGGAGGGTGGATTCACCCCTCCACTTT